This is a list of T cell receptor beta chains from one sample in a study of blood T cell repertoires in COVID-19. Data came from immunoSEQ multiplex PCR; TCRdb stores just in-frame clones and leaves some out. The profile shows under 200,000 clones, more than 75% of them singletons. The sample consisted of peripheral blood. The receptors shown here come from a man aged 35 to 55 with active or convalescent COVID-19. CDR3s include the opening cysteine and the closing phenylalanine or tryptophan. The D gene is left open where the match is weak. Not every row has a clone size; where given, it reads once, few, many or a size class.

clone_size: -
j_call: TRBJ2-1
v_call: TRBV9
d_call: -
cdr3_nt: TGTGCCAGCAGCGAGGGACAAGGGCTCAATGAGCAGTTCTTC
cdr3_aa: CASSEGQGLNEQFF

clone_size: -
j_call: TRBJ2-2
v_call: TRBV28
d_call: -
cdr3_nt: TGTGCCAGCAGTTTAACCGGCAGGGGTCGGACCGGGGAGCTGTTTTTT
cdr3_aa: CASSLTGRGRTGELFF

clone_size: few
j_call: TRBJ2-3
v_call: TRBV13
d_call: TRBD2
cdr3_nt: TGTGCCAGCAGCTTCTTCCTAGCGGGGCGTCAAATCAGCACAGATACGCAGTATTTT
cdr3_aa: CASSFFLAGRQISTDTQYF

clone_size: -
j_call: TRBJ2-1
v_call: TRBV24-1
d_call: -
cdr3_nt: TGTGCCACCCAGGGGGGTTTCTACAATGAGCAGTTCTTC
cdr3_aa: CATQGGFYNEQFF

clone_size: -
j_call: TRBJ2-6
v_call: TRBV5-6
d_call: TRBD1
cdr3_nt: TGTGCCAGCAGCCCTGGACAGGGATACTCTGGGGCCAACGTCCTGACTTTC
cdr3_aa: CASSPGQGYSGANVLTF

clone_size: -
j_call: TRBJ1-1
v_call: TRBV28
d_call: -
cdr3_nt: TGTGCCAGCAGTTTAACCGGGGGCACTGAAGCTTTCTTT
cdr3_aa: CASSLTGGTEAFF

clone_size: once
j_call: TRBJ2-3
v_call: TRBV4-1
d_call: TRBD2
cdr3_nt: TGCGCCAGCAGCCAACATGAGAGCGGGAGGGGAGATACGCAGTATTTT
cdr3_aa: CASSQHESGRGDTQYF

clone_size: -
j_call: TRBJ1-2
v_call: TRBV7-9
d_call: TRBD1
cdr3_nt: TGTGCCAGCAGCACGACAGGGGGGTATGGCTACACCTTC
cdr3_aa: CASSTTGGYGYTF

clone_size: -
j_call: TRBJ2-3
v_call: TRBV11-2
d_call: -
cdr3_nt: TGTGCCAGCAGCCTTGGAGAGCGGTTCTCAGATACGCAGTATTTT
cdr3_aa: CASSLGERFSDTQYF

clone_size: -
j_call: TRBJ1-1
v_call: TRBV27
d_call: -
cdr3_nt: TGTGCCAGCAGTCCTATTATAGACACTGAAGCTTTCTTT
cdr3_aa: CASSPIIDTEAFF

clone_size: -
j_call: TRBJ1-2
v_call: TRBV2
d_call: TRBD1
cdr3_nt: TGTGCCAGCAGGGGCCTGACAGGGGACCTCTATGGCTACACCTTC
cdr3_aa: CASRGLTGDLYGYTF

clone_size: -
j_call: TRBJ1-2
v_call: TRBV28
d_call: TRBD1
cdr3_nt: TGTGCCAGCAGTCTAGGACAGGGCGTATTCTATGGCTACACCTTC
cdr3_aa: CASSLGQGVFYGYTF

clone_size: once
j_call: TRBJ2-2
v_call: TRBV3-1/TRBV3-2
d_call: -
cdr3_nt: TGTGCCAGCAGCCTAGAGACAGGTTTGTCGTCCGGGGAGCTGTTTTTT
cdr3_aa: CASSLETGLSSGELFF

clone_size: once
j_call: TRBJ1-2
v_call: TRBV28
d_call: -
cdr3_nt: TGTGCCAGCAGTAACAACAGGGTAAATTATGGCTACACCTTC
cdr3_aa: CASSNNRVNYGYTF

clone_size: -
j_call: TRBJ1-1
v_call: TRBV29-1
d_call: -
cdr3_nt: TGCAGCGTTGTTCGGGGAAAGAACACTGAAGCTTTCTTT
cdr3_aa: CSVVRGKNTEAFF

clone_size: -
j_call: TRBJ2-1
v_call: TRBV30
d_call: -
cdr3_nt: TGTGCCTGGAGGCTTCGGACTCCCTTCAATGAGCAGTTCTTC
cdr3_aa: CAWRLRTPFNEQFF

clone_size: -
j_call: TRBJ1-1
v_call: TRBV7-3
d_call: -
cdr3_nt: TGTGCCAGCAGCTTAAACAGGGCAGGTGAAGCTTTCTTT
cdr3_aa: CASSLNRAGEAFF

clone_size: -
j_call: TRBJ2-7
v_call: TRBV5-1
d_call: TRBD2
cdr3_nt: TGCGCCAGCAGCACCGAACTAGCGGGGGGGACCTACGAGCAGTACTTC
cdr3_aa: CASSTELAGGTYEQYF

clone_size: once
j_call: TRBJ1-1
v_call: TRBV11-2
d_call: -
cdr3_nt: TGTGCCAGCAGCAGAAGAGCTCAAGAGAACACTGAAGCTTTCTTT
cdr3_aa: CASSRRAQENTEAFF

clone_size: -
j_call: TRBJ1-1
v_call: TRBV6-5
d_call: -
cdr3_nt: TGTGCCAGCAGTTACGCCGGCAGGTCCACTGAAGCTTTCTTT
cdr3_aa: CASSYAGRSTEAFF

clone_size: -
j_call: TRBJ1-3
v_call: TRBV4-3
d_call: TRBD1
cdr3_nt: TGCGCCAGCAGCCAAGATCGGGACAGGGGGGACACCATATATTTT
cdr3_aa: CASSQDRDRGDTIYF

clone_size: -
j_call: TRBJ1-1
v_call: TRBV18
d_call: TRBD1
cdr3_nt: TGTGCCAGCTCACCCACAGGGGGGGGCACTGAAGCTTTCTTT
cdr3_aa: CASSPTGGGTEAFF